This T cell receptor (beta chain) comes out of a study of blood T cell repertoires in COVID-19. Across the study: Whether acute or convalescent, the COVID-19 samples came from the United States, Italy and Spain. Sources were T cells, B-cell-depleted T cells, or PBMCs; the material itself was cDNA or gDNA.

Looked up from germline, CDR1 is LGHNA and CDR2 is YNFKEQ. This CDR3 has 17 residues. The J segment lost 2 bases and the V segment lost 2 bases, leaving 8 bases of the junction unmatched. As processed by the authors: Reference gene primer amplification gave estimated nucleated cell counts. Profiling relied on immunoSEQ multiplex PCR, and the TCRdb table lists in-frame clones only, not all of them. V and J calls and clone size are as listed in that table; D and trimming were resolved from the DNA. The sample shows under 250,000 clones, around 82% of them seen only once. Sequencing input: peripheral blood. The chain has TRBV4-2 and TRBJ1-5; 8 bases fit TRBD1. This TCR derives from a woman between 70 and 85 years old with acute or convalescent COVID-19. CDR3 residues: CASSQHTGGAGNQPQHF. The CDR3 nucleotides read TGTGCCAGCAGCCAACATACAGGGGGAGCGGGCAATCAGCCCCAGCATTTT.